Listed below are T cell receptor beta chains from one sample, sequenced in a study of shared clonotypes between healthy human individuals. Measured with immunoSEQ multiplex PCR; TCRdb has only the in-frame clones, and not every one. The data contain about 2.1 million clones, around 95% of them singletons. The sample taken for sequencing was naive CD8+ T cells from PBMCs. These receptors were collected from a man aged 18 to 35 in good health. Some clones in this sample may be carry-over from other donors' samples. The CDR3 runs from the conserved cysteine through the conserved F or W. Fields, in order: clone size, J gene, D gene, CDR3 length, V gene, CDR3 protein, CDR3 DNA. A D gene is named only where the DNA matches it firmly. Expanded clones are given a class, and other clones once, few, many or no size at all.

>.|TRBJ1-1|.|13|TRBV7-3
CASSLGGPGEAFF
TGTGCCAGCAGCTTGGGCGGCCCCGGTGAAGCTTTCTTT
>.|TRBJ1-4|.|15|TRBV15
CATSREGATHEKLFF
TGTGCCACCAGCAGAGAGGGAGCGACTCATGAAAAACTGTTTTTT
>.|TRBJ2-3|TRBD2|16|TRBV4-3
CASSQGSSGRSDTQYF
TGCGCCAGCAGCCAAGGGTCTAGCGGGAGGTCAGATACGCAGTATTTT
>.|TRBJ2-1|TRBD2|17|TRBV7-2
CASSSGTSGRGYNEQFF
TGTGCCAGCAGCTCCGGGACTAGCGGGAGGGGCTACAATGAGCAGTTCTTC
>once|TRBJ2-7|.|12|TRBV5-1
CASSRGPYEQYF
TGCGCCAGCAGCCGAGGCCCGTACGAGCAGTACTTC
>.|TRBJ1-5|.|16|TRBV4-3
CASSQYPYQSNQPQHF
TGCGCCAGCAGCCAATACCCTTATCAAAGCAATCAGCCCCAGCATTTT
>.|TRBJ1-1|TRBD1|14|TRBV4-1
CASRRDRGLSEAFF
TGCGCCAGCAGGCGAGACAGGGGGCTTTCGGAAGCTTTCTTT
>.|TRBJ1-5|.|13|TRBV7-9
CASGKNRHQPQHF
TGTGCCAGCGGGAAAAACCGACATCAGCCCCAGCATTTT
>.|TRBJ2-7|.|17|TRBV29-1
CSVLSLSSKLKAYEQYF
TGCAGCGTGTTATCCCTTTCCTCGAAACTGAAGGCCTACGAGCAGTACTTC
>.|TRBJ2-3|TRBD2|16|TRBV28
CASSLNSGSGTDTQYF
TGTGCCAGCAGTCTTAATAGCGGGAGCGGCACAGATACGCAGTATTTT
>.|TRBJ1-2|.|11|TRBV21-1
CASPTLGGYTF
TGTGCCAGCCCCACCCTTGGGGGCTACACCTTC
>.|TRBJ2-2|.|16|TRBV5-1
CASRGVGGGRTGELFF
TGCGCCAGCAGGGGCGTCGGAGGGGGCCGCACCGGGGAGCTGTTTTTT
>.|TRBJ1-1|.|13|TRBV9
CASGEGVNTEAFF
TGTGCCAGTGGGGAGGGGGTAAACACTGAAGCTTTCTTT
>.|TRBJ2-2|.|12|TRBV28
CASSPGSGELFF
TGTGCCAGCAGTCCTGGTAGCGGGGAGCTGTTTTTT
>.|TRBJ1-1|TRBD1|15|TRBV28
CASSPRDRGRTEAFF
TGTGCCAGCAGTCCTCGGGACAGGGGGCGCACTGAAGCTTTCTTT
>.|TRBJ2-1|.|17|TRBV11-2
CASSLEAASYSYNEQFF
TGTGCCAGCAGCTTAGAAGCCGCGTCCTACTCCTACAATGAGCAGTTCTTC
>.|TRBJ2-7|.|12|TRBV28
CAEGQSSYEQYF
TGCGCCGAAGGGCAGAGCTCCTACGAGCAGTACTTC
>.|TRBJ2-7|.|16|TRBV6-5
CASSYSVGPRSYEQYF
TGTGCCAGCAGTTACTCTGTAGGCCCCCGCTCCTACGAGCAGTACTTC
>.|TRBJ2-7|.|14|TRBV9
CASSVGGNPYEQYF
TGTGCCAGCAGCGTAGGGGGGAATCCCTACGAGCAGTACTTC